The 28 T cell receptor beta chains reported below all come from one sample, sequenced in a study of regulatory T cells in long-lasting Graves disease. Time point meaning: newly diagnosed GD, antithyroid drugs for less than 3 months. The authors made the TCR library using RNA they extracted from PBMCs. Both iRepertoire HTBI primers and Arm-PCR of CDR3 regions were used to build the TCR beta libraries. From the multiplex PCR reads, TCRdb called clonotypes with MiXCR, one entry per CDR3 protein. The sample records about 300,000 distinct CDR3 sequences, about 20% being singletons. Here the sequenced sample was peripheral blood mononuclear cells (PBMCs), taken at new diagnosis, from a patient treated with antithyroid drugs. These receptor sequences come from a female donor with Graves disease.

This clonotype was seen at least ten times. The CDR3 loop is CASSSTGTGAYEQYF. In DNA form, the CDR3 reads TGTGCCAGCAGTTCCACCGGGACAGGGGCATACGAGCAGTACTTC. The V gene is TRBV28, the J gene TRBJ2-7; 10 bases are shared with TRBD1. The ends lost 4 bases at V and 4 bases at J; junction bases unmatched: 7. This CDR3 comprises 15 residues. Germline CDR1 MDHEN, CDR2 SYDVKM.

To note about this clonotype: Just one base apart from a much larger clone, this may be a read error. The CDR3 ends on some other residue instead of the conserved phenylalanine or tryptophan, so this is likely a read error. The chain uses TRBV9 and TRBJ2-7; TRBD2 matches 8 bases. This CDR3 comprises 14 residues. The germline V gene encodes CDR1 SGDLS and CDR2 YYNGEE. V was pared by 3 bases and J by 0 bases, with 2 bases of the junction left unmatched. The CDR3 DNA reads as TGTGCCAGCAGCGCTAGCGGGTTCTCCTACGAGCAGTACCTC. It codes for CASSASGFSYEQYL.

This clonotype was picked up many times. V and J are TRBV20-1 and TRBJ2-3; no clear D. The CDR3 sequence is 14 residues long. The V and J ends lost 0 bases and 2 bases respectively, with 9 bases between them. Germline V CDR1 and CDR2: DFQATT, SNEGSKA (reference sequence). DNA for the CDR3: TGCAGTGCTAGAGATTTCCAGCTCACAGATACGCAGTATTTT. It translates to CSARDFQLTDTQYF.

This clonotype was seen ten or more times. The V call is TRBV7-9, the J call TRBJ2-2; D unclear. The CDR3 has 16 amino acids. Looked up from germline, CDR1 is SEHNR and CDR2 is FQNEAQ (reference sequence). V was pared by 3 bases and J by 6 bases, with 17 bases between. CDR3: CASSFSRQTFSGELFF. Here the CDR3 DNA reads TGTGCCAGCAGCTTTTCAAGGCAGACGTTCTCCGGGGAGCTGTTTTTT.

The genes are TRBV2 and TRBJ2-7, with D possibly TRBD1 on 6 matching bases. The CDR3 has 12 residues. V was cut by 6 bases and J by 9 bases, with 15 bases left in between. The germline gives CDR1 SNHLY, CDR2 FYNNEI. The DNA of the CDR3 is TGTGCCAGCAGAGACCTCAGGGGTCGGCAGTACTTC. It encodes CASRDLRGRQYF.

This clonotype has a count of ten or more. The chain recombines TRBV19 with TRBJ2-1, with unresolved D. Germline V CDR1 and CDR2: LNHDA, SQIVND (reference sequence). V lost 6 bases, J lost 0 bases, and 12 bases lay in between. This CDR3 has 15 residues. CDR3 protein: CASSPIFSSYNEQFF. The CDR3 DNA sequence: TGTGCCAGTAGCCCCATCTTTAGCTCCTACAATGAGCAGTTCTTC.

This clonotype has just a few counts. The chain combines TRBV11-3 with TRBJ2-1; possibly TRBD1 for D (6 bases). With 6 bases removed from V and 7 bases from J, the gap between germline ends came to 13 bases. The CDR3 runs to 13 residues. Per germline, CDR1 SGHNT and CDR2 YENEEA. CDR3 DNA: TGTGCCAGCAGTAGGGGGTTCGGGAATGAGCAGTTCTTC. Encoded protein: CASSRGFGNEQFF.

This clonotype was counted many times. CDR3 bases: TGTGCCAGCAGCCTCCTTACAGGACCCTACAATGAGCAGTTCTTC. Translation gives CASSLLTGPYNEQFF. V usage is TRBV2 and J usage is TRBJ2-1; possibly TRBD1 for D (5 bases). Germline V gives CDR1 SNHLY, CDR2 FYNNEI. V was pared by 6 bases and J by 2 bases, with 14 bases between. This CDR3 comprises 15 residues.

There are many counts of this clonotype. V is TRBV10-3 and J is TRBJ2-5, with 13 bases aligning to TRBD2. V was clipped by 3 bases and J by 0 bases; unmatched bases: 4. CDR3 length: 17 residues. From germline, CDR1 is ENHRY and CDR2 SYGVKD. Written as DNA, the CDR3 is TGTGCCATCAGTGACTCGGGACTAGCGGGAAACCAAGAGACCCAGTACTTC. Translated: CAISDSGLAGNQETQYF.

This clonotype was observed many times. V usage is TRBV30 and J usage is TRBJ1-4; 7 bases line up with TRBD1. Germline V gives CDR1 GTSNPN, CDR2 SVGIG (reference sequence). The CDR3 runs 12 residues. The V segment lost 1 base and the J segment 8 bases; nucleotides outside the gene matches: 1. The DNA for the CDR3 is TGTGCCTGGAGTGAACAGGGGGAAAAACTGTTTTTT. This codes for CAWSEQGEKLFF.

To note about this clonotype: A much bigger clone sits one base away, suggesting this may be a read error. The final CDR3 position lacks the conserved phenylalanine or tryptophan, pointing to a likely read error. The genes are TRBV6-5 and TRBJ1-4; D gene ambiguous. CDR1 MNHEY and CDR2 SVGAGI come from the germline V gene. The length of the CDR3 is 17 residues. Trimming stripped 4 bases from V and 0 bases from J, with 15 bases between. CDR3 in amino acids: CASSSPETDPTNEKLFS. The CDR3 nucleotides are TGTGCCAGCAGTTCCCCCGAGACCGATCCAACTAATGAAAAACTGTTTTCT.

This clonotype was recorded a few times. The genes are TRBV5-1 and TRBJ2-5; D gene ambiguous. The ends were cut back, 0 bases at V and 3 bases at J, with 9 bases in the middle. Germline V gene data show CDR1 as SGHRS and CDR2 as YFSETQ. The length of the CDR3 is 14 residues. For the CDR3, the DNA is TGCGCCAGCAGCTTGGGGGGAAAGGAAGAGACCCAGTACTTC. It is translated as CASSLGGKEETQYF.

Only a few counts were recorded for this clonotype. This likely came from a read error, as a far larger clone is one base away. The V and J genes are TRBV6-9 and TRBJ1-1; maybe TRBD1 (5 bases). The length of the CDR3 is 16 residues. Germline V gives CDR1 MNHGY, CDR2 SVAAGI. The CDR3 is CASSYSSGLMNTGAFF. The CDR3 DNA reads TGTGCCAGCAGTTACTCTTCAGGGCTTATGAACACTGGAGCTTTCTTT.

The table lists this clonotype with many counts. This chain uses TRBV28 with TRBJ2-7, with D perhaps TRBD2 (7 bases). V lost 10 bases, J lost 0 bases, and 16 bases lay in between. The length of the CDR3 is 14 residues. Germline CDR1 reads MDHEN; CDR2 reads SYDVKM. The CDR3 DNA follows: TGTGCCATCGGGAAGGGGGGGAGCTCCTACGAGCAGTACTTC. It yields the protein CAIGKGGSSYEQYF.

In this sample, this clonotype turned up many times. Germline and junction disagree at one end, which may indicate a read error. The CDR3 nucleotides are TGTGCCAGCAGCGGACAGCGCGAAGGATACAATGATCAGTGCTTC. It specifies CASSGQREGYNDQCF. The chain carries TRBV9 and TRBJ2-1, with a possible D match to TRBD1 (5 bases). This CDR3 is built from 15 residues. Germline V gene lookup returns CDR1 SGDLS and CDR2 YYNGEE. Drawing the rest from reference TRBV9 and TRBJ2-1, the complete variable domain is DSGVTQTPKHLITATGQRVTLRCSPRSGDLSVYWYQQSLDQGLQFLIQYYNGEERAKGNILERFSAQQFPDLHSELNLSSLELGDSALYFCASSGQREGYNDQCFGPGTRLTVL.

Ten or more counts support this clonotype. CDR3 in amino acids: CASSLRGDYNIQYF. For the CDR3, the DNA is TGTGCCAGCAGCCTCCGGGGAGATTACAACATTCAGTACTTC. This chain links TRBV28 with TRBJ2-4; a weak D match, TRBD2 (5 bases). The V and J ends lost 6 bases and 7 bases respectively, with 16 bases between them. CDR1 MDHEN and CDR2 SYDVKM come from the germline V gene. This CDR3 spans 14 amino acids. The full variable domain, completed using reference TRBV28 and TRBJ2-4, is DVKVTQSSRYLVKRTGEKVFLECVQDMDHENMFWYRQDPGLGLRLIYFSYDVKMKEKGDIPEGYSVSREKKERFSLILESASTNQTSMYLCASSLRGDYNIQYFGAGTRLSVL.

This clonotype was observed a handful of times. V is TRBV15 and J is TRBJ1-6; D not resolved. V shed 4 bases and J shed 0 bases, with 7 bases lying between them. There are 15 residues in the CDR3. Germline V gene lookup returns CDR1 LNHNV and CDR2 YYDKDF (reference sequence). The CDR3: CATSKPSSYNSPLHF. CDR3 in DNA: TGTGCCACCAGCAAACCGAGCTCCTATAATTCACCCCTCCACTTT.

This clonotype has at least ten counts. This sequence joins TRBV24-1 and TRBJ2-2; D gene unclear. The V gene's germline CDR1 is KGHDR and CDR2 SFDVKD. The CDR3 runs to 14 residues. The ends were cut back, 0 bases at V and 1 base at J, with 2 bases in the middle. The CDR3 DNA reads TGTGCCACCAGTGATTTGAGGAACACCGGGGAGCTGTTTTTT. Amino acids: CATSDLRNTGELFF.

Only a few counts were recorded for this clonotype. The rearrangement links TRBV10-3 to TRBJ1-1; maybe TRBD1 (5 bases). There are 13 residues in the CDR3. The V gene's germline CDR1 is ENHRY and CDR2 SYGVKD. Trimming pared 7 bases from V and 1 base from J, leaving 10 bases between. The CDR3 protein is CAIKGTANTEAFF. The CDR3 region has the DNA TGTGCCATCAAAGGGACGGCGAACACTGAAGCTTTCTTT.

The chain is built from TRBV5-5 and TRBJ2-5; 8 bases are shared with TRBD2. Trimming removed 1 base from V and 4 bases from J; junction bases left unmatched: 9. The germline CDR1 and CDR2 sequences are SGHKS and YYEKEE (reference sequence). This CDR3 has 16 residues. The CDR3 region has the DNA TGTGCCAGCAGCTTGCGTAACGGGAGGGTCGGAGAGACCCAGTACTTC. Translating gives CASSLRNGRVGETQYF. The full variable domain, completed using reference TRBV5-5 and TRBJ2-5, is DAGVTQSPTHLIKTRGQQVTLRCSPISGHKSVSWYQQVLGQGPQFIFQYYEKEERGRGNFPDRFSARQFPNYSSELNVNALLLGDSALYLCASSLRNGRVGETQYFGPGTRLLVL.

This clonotype was recorded at least ten times. The chain combines TRBV29-1 with TRBJ2-3; 7 nucleotides line up with TRBD2. CDR3 length: 13 residues. V shed 7 bases and J 9 bases; nucleotides not matched to a gene: 13. From germline, CDR1 is SQVTM and CDR2 ANQGSEA. CDR3 sequence: CSGCGRLIGTQYF. CDR3 coding DNA: TGCAGCGGGTGCGGGAGATTAATTGGGACGCAGTATTTT.

The V gene is TRBV3-1, the J gene TRBJ1-1; D unresolved. The V end was cut by 4 bases, the J end by 2 bases, with 14 bases between. The CDR3 contains 15 residues. Germline V lookup: CDR1 LGHDT, CDR2 YNNKEL (reference sequence). The CDR3 DNA follows: TGTGCCAGCAGCCCCCAGTCTCAGCCTAACACTGAAGCTTTCTTT. Its translation: CASSPQSQPNTEAFF.

In its sample, this clonotype was seen many times. The rearrangement links TRBV7-2 to TRBJ1-2; D is ambiguous. The ends were cut back, 5 bases at V and 1 base at J, with 17 bases in the middle. The CDR3 consists of 16 residues. Germline V gene sequence: CDR1 SGHTA, CDR2 FQGNSA. The CDR3 DNA is TGTGCCAGCAGCCTTTTAATCTCCAGACTTAACTATGGCTACACCTTC. Protein: CASSLLISRLNYGYTF.

This clonotype was observed many times. This sequence joins TRBV7-8 and TRBJ2-1, with 9 bases that match TRBD1. This CDR3 comprises 19 residues. Germline-derived CDR1 and CDR2 are SGHVS and FQNEAQ. With 5 bases clipped from V and 9 bases from J, the junction kept 23 bases outside the gene matches. DNA of the CDR3: TGTGCCAGCAGCACGATCCCAGCCCGGGACAGGGTACTAAGTGTTGAGCAGTTCTTC. It yields the protein CASSTIPARDRVLSVEQFF.

This chain uses TRBV19 with TRBJ1-5, with 7 bases aligning to TRBD1. V was clipped by 6 bases and J by 0 bases; unmatched bases: 2. Germline V gene lookup returns CDR1 LNHDA and CDR2 SQIVND (reference sequence). The CDR3 totals 14 residues. Here the CDR3 DNA reads TGTGCCAGTAGGGGACAGTTTAGCAATCAGCCCCAGCATTTT. Protein: CASRGQFSNQPQHF.

This clonotype was seen ten or more times. The chain employs TRBV29-1 and TRBJ1-2, with TRBD1 matching 9 bases. The CDR3 length is 11 residues. Losses at the gene ends were 7 bases for V and 8 bases for J; bases not matched to a gene: 5. Germline V gives CDR1 SQVTM, CDR2 ANQGSEA. The CDR3 reads CSAGTGQGYTF. In nucleotides, the CDR3 is TGCAGCGCTGGGACAGGGCAGGGCTACACCTTC.

Points on this clonotype: A read error is possible here, since a much larger clone lies one base away. V gene TRBV20-1 combines with J gene TRBJ2-1, with TRBD2 matching 7 bases. The length of the CDR3 is 14 residues. Per the germline V gene, CDR1 is DFQATT and CDR2 is SNEGSKA (reference sequence). J was trimmed by 10 bases and V by 6 bases; bases with no gene match: 15. The CDR3 loop is CSANFWEGGDEQFF. In DNA form, the CDR3 reads TGCAGTGCCAACTTCTGGGAGGGCGGCGACGAGCAGTTCTTC.

This clonotype has at least ten counts. The rearrangement joins TRBV12-3 or TRBV12-4 to TRBJ2-4; D uncertain. Trimming removed 5 bases from V and 0 bases from J, with 17 bases in between. CDR3 length equals 17 residues. The CDR3 sequence: CASSELGVPRAKNIQYF. CDR3 DNA: TGTGCCAGCAGTGAGTTAGGTGTCCCTAGAGCCAAAAACATTCAGTACTTC.